This T cell receptor (beta chain) was captured in a study of blood T cell repertoires in COVID-19. Study overall: From the United States, Italy and Spain came samples of acute and convalescent COVID-19.

This CDR3 is built from 15 residues. V trimming: 1 base; J trimming: 0 bases; junction bases outside the gene matches: 1. The germline V gene has CDR1 SGHAT and CDR2 FQDESV (reference sequence). Authors' data handling: Nucleated cell number was recorded as an estimate derived from reference gene primer amplification. The data were produced by immunoSEQ multiplex PCR, yet TCRdb's version contains in-frame clones alone and is incomplete. The V and J calls and clone size were taken over from that table, and D and trimming were inferred from the DNA. The sample shows about 180,000 clones, around 87% of them seen only once.

Sequenced: peripheral blood. The TCR was taken from a man aged 40-55 years with active or convalescent COVID-19. The chain has TRBV11-1 and TRBJ2-3; 7 nucleotides align to TRBD1. The CDR3 coding sequence is TGTGCCAGCAGCTTAGGGGACAGCAGCACAGATACGCAGTATTTT. Its translation: CASSLGDSSTDTQYF.